This T cell receptor (beta chain) was captured in a study of shared clonotypes between healthy human individuals. Study-wide context: The study used three CD4 naive, three CD4 memory, two CD8 naive and one CD8 memory plate per donor.

The repertoire was sequenced with immunoSEQ multiplex PCR; TCRdb's copy has only in-frame clones and lacks some. The data show hundreds of thousands of clones, with 90% to 95% seen just once and approximately 22% held by the top ten. Naive CD8 cells lacked CD45RO, underwent positive selection for CCR7 and left out terminally differentiated effector memory CD45RA+ cells. CDR3 size: 14 residues. From germline, CDR1 is SEHNR and CDR2 FQNEAQ (reference sequence). The V and J ends lost 2 bases and 2 bases respectively, with 10 bases between them. The sample comprised naive CD8+ T cells sorted from blood. The TCR originated in a man aged 25-45 years in good health. The chain has TRBV7-9 and TRBJ2-7, with D possibly matching TRBD1 (6 bases). The CDR3 bases are TGTGCCAGCAGCTTAACGGGACACCCCTACGAGCAGTACTTC. It encodes CASSLTGHPYEQYF.